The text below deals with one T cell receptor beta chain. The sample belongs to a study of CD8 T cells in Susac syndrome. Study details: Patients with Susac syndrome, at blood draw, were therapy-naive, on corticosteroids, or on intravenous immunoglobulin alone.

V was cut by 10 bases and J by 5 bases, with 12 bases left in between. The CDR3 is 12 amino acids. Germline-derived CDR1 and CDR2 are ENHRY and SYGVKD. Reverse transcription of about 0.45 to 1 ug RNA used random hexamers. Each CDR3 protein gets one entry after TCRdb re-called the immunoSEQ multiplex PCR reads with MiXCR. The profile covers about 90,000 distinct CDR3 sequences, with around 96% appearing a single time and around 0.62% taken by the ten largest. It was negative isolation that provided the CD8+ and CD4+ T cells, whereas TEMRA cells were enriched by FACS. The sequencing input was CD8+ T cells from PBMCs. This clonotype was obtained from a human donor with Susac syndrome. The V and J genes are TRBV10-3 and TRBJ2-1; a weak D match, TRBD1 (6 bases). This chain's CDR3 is CATRTADNEQFF. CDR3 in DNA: TGTGCCACCCGGACAGCCGACAATGAGCAGTTCTTC.